Listed here are 10 T cell receptor beta chains from one sample, sequenced in a study of control samples from healthy donors and cancer patients. Assay: immunoSEQ multiplex PCR; the TCRdb copy retains only in-frame clones and omits some. The sample lists 30,000 to 40,000 clones; around 86% were seen once. Specimen: PBMCs. Every receptor here comes from a woman aged 40-49 years with lung cancer.

This chain connects TRBV30 to TRBJ1-2; D is uncertain. Trimming stripped 5 bases from V and 5 bases from J, with 18 bases between. The germline CDR1 and CDR2 sequences are GTSNPN and SVGIG (reference sequence). The length of the CDR3 is 14 residues. The CDR3, as DNA: TGTGCCTGGTCTGTGGCGGCCTATGTGTATGGCTACACCTTC. Protein: CAWSVAAYVYGYTF.

The chain carries TRBV5-1 and TRBJ2-2; D may correspond to TRBD1 or TRBD2 (5 bases each). The ends were cut back, 4 bases at V and 1 base at J, with 11 bases in the middle. The germline V gene encodes CDR1 SGHRS and CDR2 YFSETQ. This CDR3 is 15 amino acids long. The CDR3 is CASSLRDGNTGELFF. As DNA, the CDR3 is TGCGCCAGCAGCCTCCGGGACGGGAACACCGGGGAGCTGTTTTTT.

The V call is TRBV11-3, the J call TRBJ2-1, with TRBD2 identical over 9 bases. V shed 2 bases, J shed 6 bases, and the junction held 5 bases outside the gene matches. CDR1 is SGHNT and CDR2 is YENEEA in the germline V gene. The CDR3 loop spans 15 amino acids. The CDR3 loop is CASSLTSGRINEQFF. The CDR3 bases are TGTGCCAGCAGCTTAACTAGCGGGCGGATCAATGAGCAGTTCTTC.

The chain combines TRBV7-8 with TRBJ1-1; the D gene is possibly TRBD1 (5 bases). There are 14 residues in the CDR3. Trimming removed 4 bases at V and 7 bases at J, with 16 bases between. The germline V gene has CDR1 SGHVS and CDR2 FQNEAQ. CDR3 loop: CASSSQRGVVEAFF. CDR3 DNA: TGTGCCAGCAGCTCGCAGCGGGGGGTAGTTGAAGCTTTCTTT. The whole variable domain, remainder taken from reference TRBV7-8 and TRBJ1-1, is GAGVSQSPRYKVAKRGQDVALRCDPISGHVSLFWYQQALGQGPEFLTYFQNEAQLDKSGLPSDRFFAERPEGSVSTLKIQRTQQEDSAVYLCASSSQRGVVEAFFGQGTRLTVV.

The chain has TRBV6-6 and TRBJ2-5; TRBD2 matches at 11 bases. V lost 6 bases and J lost 4; bases outside the gene matches: 22. The CDR3 covers 20 residues. Germline lookup yields CDR1 MNHNY and CDR2 SVGAGI (reference sequence). The CDR3 DNA reads TGTGCCAGCAGCCGCACGGCTAGCGGGGGGATCAATCCCAGGGGAGAGACCCAGTACTTC. It yields the protein CASSRTASGGINPRGETQYF.

The V call is TRBV7-9, the J call TRBJ2-5, with TRBD1 identical over 9 bases. The CDR3 spans 15 residues. Germline lookup yields CDR1 SEHNR and CDR2 FQNEAQ (reference sequence). With 1 base clipped from V and 2 bases from J, the junction kept 2 bases outside the gene matches. As DNA, the CDR3 is TGTGCCAGCAGCTTAGGGGACAGGGATCAAGAGACCCAGTACTTC. Translated: CASSLGDRDQETQYF.

This chain links TRBV13 with TRBJ2-1, with TRBD2 matching over 9 bases. The CDR3 sequence is 15 residues long. V dropped 10 bases and J dropped 9; count of bases not matched to a gene: 16. Per germline, CDR1 PRHDT and CDR2 FYEKMQ (reference sequence). CDR3 sequence (DNA): TGTGCCACCTCCCGGAGTAGCGGGGGCGGGCGTGAGCAGTTCTTC. Its protein is CATSRSSGGGREQFF.

This chain joins TRBV30 and TRBJ1-6; the D gene is possibly TRBD1 (6 bases). This CDR3 is built from 15 residues. V lost 1 base and J lost 4, with 11 bases in between. The germline gives CDR1 GTSNPN, CDR2 SVGIG (reference sequence). The CDR3 spells CAWSGGLRYNSPLHF. As DNA, the CDR3 is TGTGCCTGGAGTGGGGGGCTGCGATATAATTCACCCCTCCACTTT. Full variable domain (missing parts from reference TRBV30 and TRBJ1-6): SQTIHQWPATLVQPVGSPLSLECTVEGTSNPNLYWYRQAAGRGLQLLFYSVGIGQISSEVPQNLSASRPQDRQFILSSKKLLLSDSGFYLCAWSGGLRYNSPLHFGNGTRLTVT.

The chain combines TRBV9 with TRBJ1-2; 9 bases map to TRBD1. The CDR3 extends over 15 amino acids. From germline, CDR1 is SGDLS and CDR2 YYNGEE. The V gene end was trimmed by 2 bases and the J gene end by 8 bases; junction bases not matched to a gene: 10. CDR3 sequence reads: CASSVLGQGRMGYTF. For the CDR3, the DNA is TGTGCCAGCAGCGTCCTGGGACAGGGCCGCATGGGCTACACCTTC.

The chain has TRBV21-1 and TRBJ2-7; whether TRBD1, the table's D call, matches the DNA was not checked. TRBV21-1 is shown as a pseudogene. CDR3 length: 14 residues. CDR3 sequence: CASSKPGQRNEQYF. The CDR3 region has the DNA TGTGCCAGCAGCAAACCCGGACAGCGAAACGAGCAGTACTTC.